Listed below are T cell receptor beta chains from one sample, sequenced in a study of memory CD4+ T cells and cytomegalovirus serostatus. Here immunoSEQ multiplex PCR was the method, and the copy in TCRdb shows in-frame clones only, minus some. The sample has some 44,000 clones, over 75% seen once. Sequenced material: memory CD4+ T cells from blood. These receptors were taken from an adult in good health and CMV-seronegative. The CDR3 runs from the conserved cysteine through the conserved F or W. The order of the fields is V gene, J gene, D gene, clone size, CDR3 DNA, CDR3 protein. A D gene is named only where the DNA matches it firmly. Part of the rows lack a size; the others show once, few, many or a class for expanded clones.

TRBV9	TRBJ2-7	NA	few	TGTGCCAGCAGCGTAGGTCCGGGTCCAGCCTACGAGCAGTACTTC	CASSVGPGPAYEQYF
TRBV13	TRBJ2-2	TRBD1	NA	TGTGCCAGCAGCTTTGGACAGGGAGGGAACACCGGGGAGCTGTTTTTT	CASSFGQGGNTGELFF
TRBV5-4	TRBJ1-2	TRBD1	NA	TGTGCCAGCAGCCCTGGGGACAGAAGGACCTATGGCTACACCTTC	CASSPGDRRTYGYTF
TRBV7-2	TRBJ2-3	NA	NA	TGTGCCAGCCAGACTAAGCGCACAGATACGCAGTATTTT	CASQTKRTDTQYF
TRBV6-5	TRBJ2-7	TRBD2	NA	TGTGCCAGCAGTTACCGGACTAGCGGACCCTACGAGCAGTACTTC	CASSYRTSGPYEQYF
TRBV10-3	TRBJ1-2	TRBD1	NA	TGTGCCATCAGTCTACTCCGGGACAGGGACGACTATGGCTACACCTTC	CAISLLRDRDDYGYTF
TRBV5-6	TRBJ2-1	NA	NA	TGTGCCAGCAGCTTGGTCTCTGGAGAAAATAATGAGCAGTTCTTC	CASSLVSGENNEQFF
TRBV7-8	TRBJ1-4	NA	NA	TGTGCCAGCAGCTTAGAGCTCGAGGAGACTAATGAAAAACTGTTTTTT	CASSLELEETNEKLFF
TRBV7-9	TRBJ1-2	NA	NA	TGTGCCAGCAGTCCTCATGCGGGGGCGTGGGGCTACACCTTC	CASSPHAGAWGYTF
TRBV29-1	TRBJ1-2	TRBD1	NA	TGCAGCGTGGGTGGCACAGGGGCGGGTGGCTACACCTTC	CSVGGTGAGGYTF
TRBV9	TRBJ2-5	NA	NA	TGTGCCAGCAGCGTAGCCGAGGGGCGCTGGGAGACCCAGTACTTC	CASSVAEGRWETQYF
TRBV5-1	TRBJ2-7	TRBD1	NA	TGCGCCAGCAGCCCCGGGACAGGGGGCTCCTACGAGCAGTACTTC	CASSPGTGGSYEQYF
TRBV19	TRBJ2-3	TRBD2	once	TGTGCCAGTAGTTTCCTAGCGGGGGGGCCGAGAGGGGCTAGCACAGATACGCAGTATTTT	CASSFLAGGPRGASTDTQYF
TRBV5-1	TRBJ2-5	NA	NA	TGCGCCAGCAGCTTGGGAGCCAGGGAGACCCAGTACTTC	CASSLGARETQYF
TRBV7-8	TRBJ1-3	NA	NA	TGTGCCAGCAGTCCTGTCCCGTGGAAATCCTCTGGAAACACCATATATTTT	CASSPVPWKSSGNTIYF
TRBV20-1	TRBJ1-1	NA	NA	TGCAGTGCTAGTTATGACAGTGAAGCTTTCTTT	CSASYDSEAFF
TRBV18	TRBJ1-1	NA	NA	TGTGCCAGCTCACTGGGGGGTCAGCGGAACACTGAAGCTTTCTTT	CASSLGGQRNTEAFF
TRBV7-9	TRBJ2-1	NA	NA	TGTGCCAGCAGCTTAGGGTCCGGGGTTAGCAATGAGCAGTTCTTC	CASSLGSGVSNEQFF
TRBV30	TRBJ2-7	TRBD2	NA	TGTGCCTGGAGTGGACAGATAGCGGGGCCGACCTACGAGCAGTACTTC	CAWSGQIAGPTYEQYF
TRBV30	TRBJ1-5	NA	NA	TGTGCCTGGGGAAGCAATCAGCCCCAGCATTTT	CAWGSNQPQHF
TRBV30	TRBJ1-1	NA	few	TGTGCCTGGAGTACATCACAGAACACTGAAGCTTTCTTT	CAWSTSQNTEAFF
TRBV4-2	TRBJ2-2	NA	NA	TGTGCCAGCAGCCAAGTCGACGGGCGCGGCACCGGGGAGCTGTTTTTT	CASSQVDGRGTGELFF